Detailed here is one T cell receptor (beta chain). Trimming removed 6 bases at V and 6 bases at J, with 19 bases between. This CDR3 has 14 residues. Germline CDR1 is DFQATT and CDR2 is SNEGSKA (reference sequence). TCRdb re-derived calls from the RT-PCR reads in MiXCR, one entry per CDR3 protein. The profile shows 150,000 to 200,000 distinct CDR3 sequences, 41% of them singletons. The data were obtained in a study of patients and donors after allogeneic stem cell transplantation. This sequence was found in a human donor who was either an allogeneic HSCT recipient or a stem cell or donor lymphocyte infusion donor (not recorded which). It is not recorded whose cells these are; they may come from a transplant donor. The chain recombines TRBV20-1 with TRBJ2-3; weak D call: TRBD2 (5 bases). The sequenced sample was blood, either unsorted or a sorted T cell fraction (not recorded which). The CDR3, as DNA: TGCAGTGCCCAAACTAGTGCAGGATGGGATACGCAGTATTTT. Its translation is CSAQTSAGWDTQYF.